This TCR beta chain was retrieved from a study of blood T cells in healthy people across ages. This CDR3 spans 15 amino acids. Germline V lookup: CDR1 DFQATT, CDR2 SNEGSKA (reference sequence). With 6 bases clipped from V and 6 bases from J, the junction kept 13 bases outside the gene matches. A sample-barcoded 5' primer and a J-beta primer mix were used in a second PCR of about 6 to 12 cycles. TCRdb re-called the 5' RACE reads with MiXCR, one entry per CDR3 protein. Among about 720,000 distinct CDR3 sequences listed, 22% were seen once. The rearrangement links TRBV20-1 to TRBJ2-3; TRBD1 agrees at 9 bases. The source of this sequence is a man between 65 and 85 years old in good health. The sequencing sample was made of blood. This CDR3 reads CSAQTTTGGWDTQYF. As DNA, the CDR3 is TGCAGTGCCCAAACAACGACAGGGGGGTGGGATACGCAGTATTTT.